Following are 14 T cell receptor beta chains from one sample sequenced in a study of technical replicates of blood from four donors. Profiled with immunoSEQ multiplex PCR; TCRdb holds only in-frame clones, not every one. The sample comprises around 83,000 clones, just over 90% of which are singletons, and around 0.25% rests with the top ten. Input material: T cells isolated from PBMCs. These receptors all come from a human donor in good health.

CDR3 DNA: TGTGCCAGCAGCCAGGAATACGGGGGTGAAAAACTGTTTTTT. It specifies CASSQEYGGEKLFF. The chain is built from TRBV6-5 and TRBJ1-4, with D possibly matching TRBD1 (5 bases). The V gene's germline CDR1 is MNHEY and CDR2 SVGAGI. The CDR3 sequence is 14 residues long. Trimming pared 6 bases from V and 7 bases from J, leaving 15 bases between.

This chain connects TRBV28 to TRBJ1-1, with D tentatively TRBD1 (6 bases). The CDR3 length is 15 residues. CDR1 and CDR2 (germline): MDHEN, SYDVKM. Between the trimmed V and J ends, which lost 6 bases and 3 bases, there was a span of 17 bases. The CDR3 sequence: CASSQMGATHTEAFF. CDR3 in DNA: TGTGCCAGCAGCCAAATGGGGGCGACGCACACTGAAGCTTTCTTT.

The genes are TRBV11-3 and TRBJ1-1; 7 bases line up with TRBD1. CDR1 is SGHNT, CDR2 YENEEA, per germline. There are 15 residues in the CDR3. Trimming at V came to 6 bases and at J to 5 bases, leaving 12 bases not matched to a gene. The DNA for the CDR3 is TGTGCCAGCAGGAGTCGGGACAGTGGGGGTACTGAAGCTTTCTTT. It codes for CASRSRDSGGTEAFF.

The J gene is TRBJ2-2, the V gene TRBV4-2; D call uncertain. Per the germline V gene, CDR1 is LGHNA and CDR2 is YNFKEQ. Trimming took 0 bases from V and 2 from J, leaving 10 bases between them. CDR3 length: 16 residues. The CDR3 loop is CASSQDETYNTGELFF. The CDR3 coding sequence is TGTGCCAGCAGCCAAGACGAGACATATAACACCGGGGAGCTGTTTTTT.

The V and J genes are TRBV10-2 and TRBJ2-2, with 10 bases aligning to TRBD2. The germline V gene has CDR1 WSHSY and CDR2 SAAADI. CDR3 length equals 15 residues. Trimming removed 6 bases from V and 5 bases from J; junction bases left unmatched: 6. The CDR3 region is CASSFSGRWTGELFF. In nucleotides, the CDR3 is TGCGCCAGCAGCTTTAGCGGGAGGTGGACCGGGGAGCTGTTTTTT.

The chain employs TRBV6-5 and TRBJ2-3; 8 bases map to TRBD1. V dropped 0 bases and J dropped 4; count of bases not matched to a gene: 0. The germline CDR1 and CDR2 sequences are MNHEY and SVGAGI. The CDR3 spans 14 residues. In nucleotides, the CDR3 is TGTGCCAGCAGTTACTCGACAGGGGCAGATACGCAGTATTTT. Translated, it gives CASSYSTGADTQYF.

The rearrangement joins TRBV30 to TRBJ2-5; the D gene is possibly TRBD1 (5 bases). This CDR3 has 13 residues. Trimming removed 0 bases at V and 4 bases at J, with 9 bases between. The germline V gene has CDR1 GTSNPN and CDR2 SVGIG (reference sequence). The CDR3 is CAWSVGVPETQYF. CDR3 bases: TGTGCCTGGAGTGTAGGGGTCCCAGAGACCCAGTACTTC.

This clone was observed once. This chain links TRBV6-5 with TRBJ1-6, with 8 bases aligning to TRBD1. Germline trimming cut 6 bases from V and 9 bases from J; bases unmatched to any gene: 10. From germline, CDR1 is MNHEY and CDR2 SVGAGI. The length of the CDR3 is 15 residues. CDR3 nucleotides: TGTGCCAGCAGACCCGGACAGGGAATCCCTTCACCCCTCCACTTT. It encodes CASRPGQGIPSPLHF.

The CDR3 DNA follows: TGTGCCAGCAGCTTAATACGACGCGAGGCTAGCGGTGAGCAGTTCTTC. This encodes CASSLIRREASGEQFF. The V call is TRBV7-6, the J call TRBJ2-1; 7 bases match TRBD2. The CDR3 consists of 16 residues. V trimming: 2 bases; J trimming: 9 bases; junction bases outside the gene matches: 13. In germline, CDR1 is SGHVS, CDR2 FNYEAQ.

This chain links TRBV28 with TRBJ2-1; 14 bases align to TRBD2. Trimming at V came to 9 bases and at J to 10 bases, leaving 17 bases not matched to a gene. Germline V CDR1 and CDR2: MDHEN, SYDVKM. The CDR3 loop spans 17 amino acids. The CDR3 region has the DNA TGTGCCAGTGGAGACCCCTCCGGGACTAGCGGGAGTGAGGAGCAGTTCTTC. Residues: CASGDPSGTSGSEEQFF.

The V call is TRBV6-1, the J call TRBJ1-5; TRBD1 matches 8 bases. V was pared by 4 bases and J by 6 bases, with 2 bases of the junction left unmatched. The length of the CDR3 is 13 residues. Germline CDR1 is MNHNS and CDR2 is SASEGT. Written as DNA, the CDR3 is TGTGCCAGCAGTGCCGACAGGGGTCAGCCCCAGCATTTT. Encoded protein: CASSADRGQPQHF.

The rearrangement links TRBV11-2 to TRBJ2-7, with D tentatively TRBD1 (6 bases). The length of the CDR3 is 13 residues. CDR1 and CDR2 (germline): SGHAT, FQNNGV. Trimming took 5 bases from V and 0 from J, leaving 8 bases between them. For the CDR3, the DNA is TGTGCCAGCAGCGGGGACAACTCCTACGAGCAGTACTTC. This gives the protein CASSGDNSYEQYF.

The chain links TRBV30 to TRBJ1-6, with 8 bases identical to TRBD1. The junction had 7 bases not matched to a gene; V was cut back by 0 bases and J by 9 bases. The CDR3 loop spans 15 amino acids. The V gene's germline CDR1 is GTSNPN and CDR2 SVGIG (reference sequence). In DNA form, the CDR3 reads TGTGCCTGGAGTGTAGTGGACAGGGATAGTTCACCCCTCCACTTT. It translates to CAWSVVDRDSSPLHF.

The chain combines TRBV5-1 with TRBJ1-1; 9 nucleotides match TRBD1. The CDR3 sequence is 14 residues long. V dropped 7 bases and J dropped 3; count of bases not matched to a gene: 7. CDR1 is SGHRS, CDR2 YFSETQ, per germline. The CDR3 nucleotides are TGCGCCAGCGCCCCGGGACAGGGTCACACTGAAGCTTTCTTT. As protein: CASAPGQGHTEAFF.